One TCR beta chain is described in this entry. Its antigen has not been determined. Base qualities are not recorded, but no much larger clone differs from it by a single base. The library was produced with the immunoSEQ multiplex PCR assay. For the multiplex PCR, a mixture combining 60 forward primers for TCR Vbeta segments and 13 reverse primers for TCR Jbeta segments was used. A multiplex PCR assay on genomic DNA amplified the CDR3 region of rearranged TCR beta genes. Amplified TCR beta libraries were sequenced as 87-base-pair reads on the Illumina HiSeq System. The original pipeline was this. Across the 500 to 750 repertoires, a later analysis counted 80 million or so unique TCR beta chains, approximately 12 million of which were shared by at least two donors. A nearest-neighbor algorithm error-corrected the raw reads and collapsed the reads into unique sequences, merging closely related sequences to remove PCR and sequencing errors. CDR3 sequences were aligned to IMGT reference sequences to assign V, D and J gene segments. For a sequence to be retained, a match of at least six nucleotides was required to both a V gene segment and a J gene segment. A rearrangement counted as productive if the CDR3 had no stop codons and remained in frame with V and J, and every other rearrangement counted as non-productive. Following IMGT convention, CDR3 was defined as the stretch from the second conserved V-encoded cysteine up to the conserved J-encoded phenylalanine. The earlier analysis of about 560 of the donors excluded any sequence lacking an unambiguous match to a single V gene segment. In an earlier analysis of some 590 of the donors, a V segment was called functional when productive rearrangements were above 56.7%, and segregating when the standard deviation between donors exceeded 5%. A statistical classification framework was developed to diagnose cytomegalovirus status using the catalog of TCR beta chain sequences. In a later analysis, V and J genes were assigned by comparing TCR nucleotide sequences against IMGT/GENE-DB human TR gene sequences. Using the TCRdist pipeline, a later analysis assigned CDR3 sequences along with most-parsimonious VDJ recombination scenarios. In a later analysis, each TCR beta chain was defined by its CDR3 amino acid sequence together with its V-gene family, and reads without a unique V-gene family were excluded. To address suspected cross-contamination and a sequencing artifact, a later analysis removed 592 highly shared, low-generation-probability nucleotide sequences. A later analysis calculated a clonal expansion index for each public chain from normalized within-repertoire ranks of inferred template counts. Generation probabilities in a later analysis came from a VDJ recombination model fitted to out-of-frame rearrangements, and those results were checked against IGoR. A later analysis scored TCR-TCR, TCR-HLA and TCR-CMV co-occurrence with hypergeometric tests, applying a repertoire-size bias correction to TCR pairs. A later analysis estimated false discovery rates by permuting HLA or CMV assignments 20 times. In a later analysis, co-occurring TCRs were grouped using DBSCAN, and TCRdist sequence similarity was added for clustering within HLA-allele-positive subsets. Repertoires with fewer than 30,000 or more than 120,000 public chains were left out of co-occurrence clustering, as were about 5 repertoires with anomalous nucleotide sharing. TCRdb stores this immuneACCESS table with in-frame sequences only. Part of the clones is absent; in the studies checked, under half of the shortfall reflects unresolved V genes, and no reason is known for the rest. That table supplies the V and J calls and clone size; D and trimming were determined from the DNA. Present in this sample are approximately 200,000 clones, about 86% of which were seen just once. 2.1% of the sample is taken by the ten largest.

In total, approximately 690 healthy bone marrow donors made up the cohort. Cohort members were all nominally healthy when sampled, although unrecorded immune exposures were likely present. The donor was CMV seropositive and belonged to the group of 250 to 300 seropositive cohort members. A peripheral blood sample was collected from each donor, and TCR beta sequencing was performed on peripheral blood mononuclear cells. The Qiagen DNeasy Blood Extraction Kit was used to extract genomic DNA from the blood cell samples. The source of the sample is a study of cytomegalovirus exposure and HLA in healthy donors (dated by TCRdb to 2017 to 2019). Concerning the study at large: According to an earlier analysis of a few hundred of the donors, about 180 million T cells yielded 117 million unique TCR beta sequences and about 300 Gb of sequence data. The study combined high-throughput TCR immunosequencing, statistical association of individual TCRs with disease status, and machine learning to predict cytomegalovirus infection status. Approximately 310 gigabases of sequencing data and 70 million to 85 million unique TCR sequences were included in an early release covering about 700 HLA-typed donors. Typing coverage differed by locus: A, B, C, DRB1 and DQB1 were typed in roughly 620-630 donors, DQA1 in 500 to 550, DPA1 in approximately 610, and DPB1 in approximately 450. Among 300 to 500 genotyped donors of the cohort, an average of around 240,000 unique TCR beta nucleotide sequences was sequenced per donor, of which about 18% were non-productive. Alongside the repertoire data, information on donor age, sex, ethnicity and CMV serostatus was compiled. Rather than using new phenotypic data, the later analysis identified candidate immune exposures from TCR beta sequences and from how often those sequences occurred across donors. Besides the first cohort of hundreds of subjects, a separate validation cohort made up of 120 or so different subjects was used. In a later analysis, previously published TCR beta repertoires from 550 to 700 donors were re-analyzed and high-resolution HLA genotyping was added so that TCR occurrence patterns could be studied. All discovery cohort repertoires had been generated using a single sequencing platform. To decide whether each TCR beta V gene segment behaved as functional or pseudogenic, an earlier analysis of some 600 of the donors relied on high-throughput TCR beta sequencing. HLA typing included class I and class II loci at four-digit resolution. A later genetic analysis used genome-wide SNP genotypes for about 60% of the roughly 700 donors, treating that subset as a discovery cohort. Roughly 5 DR-DQ haplotypes were treated as single units for association and clustering because of strong linkage in the cohort. The study used immunosequencing to profile the T cell repertoires of some 600 subjects and linked those repertoires to cytomegalovirus serostatus. Of the 398 genotyped donors, approximately 80% fell in the genetic ancestry cluster associated with self-reported Caucasian donors. The study aimed to test whether signatures of past pathogen exposure could be identified by cataloging public T cell receptors. Overall study results and their limits: It was suggested by the authors that the approach could potentially be generalized to other disease states and immunological phenotypes. Because the 87-base-pair reads could not distinguish some IMGT-functional V segments, including TRBV6-2 and TRBV6-3, those segments were excluded. The presence/absence analyses assumed that sequencing depth was roughly uniform across donors, and that assumption may not be true. Immune exposure information for the cohort was limited to CMV serostatus. In a later genetic analysis, a missense DCLRE1C variant was associated with V-gene and J-gene trimming of TCR beta chains, and the association was replicated in an independent cohort. A cluster of highly shared sequence variants was judged likely to represent a technical artifact of the sequencing pipeline. In an earlier analysis of a few hundred of the donors, most TCR beta V segments were observed in productive rearrangements about 87% or about 30% of the time, broadly matching IMGT annotations. Because some donors lacked HLA typing at each locus, the association tests relied only on the typed subset. In vitro tests confirmed that three of the cytomegalovirus-associated TCR beta chains recognize cytomegalovirus antigens. Most TCR sequences were observed very rarely across donors, whereas some public TCRs were present in many individuals. The classifier was reported to diagnose cytomegalovirus status with high specificity and sensitivity in both the original cohort and the validation cohort. According to a later genetic analysis, donors in an Asian-associated ancestry cluster had fewer N-insertions in productive TCRs than the approximately 650-donor mean. The earlier analysis of about 600 of the donors excluded 15 to 20 rarely observed V segments, including chromosome 9 orphons, because counts were too low. A further reported finding was that TCR beta sequences accurately predicted the HLA-A and HLA-B alleles for most subjects in the first cohort. When HLA alleles, especially DR and DQ, strongly co-occurred, TCR associations were difficult to assign to individual alleles. In a later analysis, several top co-occurrence clusters were reported to appear linked to parvovirus B19, influenza, CMV and Epstein-Barr virus. In a later analysis, most CMV-associated TCR beta chains were found to appear HLA-restricted, with HLA associations seemingly driven largely by CMV exposure. The study gave a list of about 160 TCR beta chains associated with cytomegalovirus. Compared with equally common non-associated chains, HLA-associated TCR beta chains in a later analysis were more clonally expanded and had lower generation probabilities. A later analysis found that TCR association rates varied across HLA loci, with DRB1 alleles showing the most associated TCRs and HLA-C alleles the fewest. Specific HLA alleles were associated with 15,000 to 20,000 TCR beta sequences at a false discovery rate of 0.05 in a later analysis. This cohort had only TCR beta chains sequenced, and the lack of alpha or paired-chain data limited which features could be detected. Correlated functional status among segregating V segments might reflect linkage disequilibrium, but an unknown experimental factor could not be ruled out.

Counted from cysteine to phenylalanine, this CDR3 has 15 amino acids. Only CDR3 DNA remains: 45 bases, in frame from the first base. The germline V gene (reference sequence) gives CDR1 as GTSNPN and CDR2 as SVGIG. At the junction V is shortened by 0 bases and J by 2 bases, with 12 bases in between. The clonotype was recovered from a woman aged 18-35 years in good health and CMV-seropositive. The sequence joins TRBV30 to TRBJ2-3, and the D gene may be TRBD2, 5 bases matching. Sequencing was carried out using PBMCs. Here is the DNA: TGTGCCTGGAGTGTACTGCTAGCACACACAGATACGCAGTATTTT. It translates to CAWSVLLAHTDTQYF. Outside the CDR3, residues come from the reference TRBV30 and TRBJ2-3 proteins, so the full variable domain is: SQTIHQWPATLVQPVGSPLSLECTVEGTSNPNLYWYRQAAGRGLQLLFYSVGIGQISSEVPQNLSASRPQDRQFILSSKKLLLSDSGFYLCAWSVLLAHTDTQYFGPGTRLTVL.